In its sample, the clone carrying this T cell receptor beta chain was seen once. Through week 26, nivolumab 3 mg/kg IV was given weeks 1, 4, 7, 10, then biweekly. Some clones are missing from TCRdb's copy, which holds only in-frame ones; the method was immunoSEQ multiplex PCR. In the table there are roughly 25,000 clones, around 84% of which are singletons. The data originate from a study of ipilimumab plus nivolumab after autologous stem cell transplantation. Whole-study context: Median doses per patient: a few ipilimumab, 8 or 9 nivolumab.

This receptor was taken from a male donor with diffuse large B-cell lymphoma. This material consisted of PBMCs, taken in a trial of ipilimumab plus nivolumab as post-transplant consolidation.

The CDR3 reads CASSSGLAGVNEQFF. The CDR3 DNA is TGTGCCAGCAGCTCTGGACTAGCGGGGGTAAATGAGCAGTTCTTC. The chain carries TRBV7-3 and TRBJ2-1; 13 bases are shared with TRBD2. Trimming took 4 bases from V and 7 from J; bases not matched to a gene: 4. There are 15 residues in the CDR3. Germline-derived CDR1 and CDR2 are SGHTA and FQGTGA.